The T cell receptor (beta chain) described here comes from a study of blood T cell repertoires in COVID-19. In this sample, this clone turned up once. In the authors' workflow: Counts of nucleated cells, estimated from reference gene primer amplification, were obtained. The data were produced by immunoSEQ multiplex PCR, yet TCRdb's version contains in-frame clones alone and is incomplete. That table is the source of V, J and clone size, and D and trimming were worked out from the DNA. Of about 41,000 clones in the sample, nearly 90% were seen once. The CDR3 totals 17 residues. Trimming shortened V by 0 bases and J by 1 base, and 13 bases separated the two germline ends. Germline-derived CDR1 and CDR2 are LGHNA and YNFKEQ.

Sequenced material: peripheral blood. This TCR was recovered from a man aged 55 to 69 with acute or convalescent COVID-19. The chain joins TRBV4-2 to TRBJ1-3; D is perhaps TRBD1 (6 bases). In nucleotides, the CDR3 is TGTGCCAGCAGCCAAGATTTTAACAGGGTGTCTGGAAACACCATATATTTT. Amino acids: CASSQDFNRVSGNTIYF.